These T cell receptor beta chains were read from a single sample in a study of T cell changes during pregnancy in multiple sclerosis. Clones were sequenced by immunoSEQ multiplex PCR, and TCRdb holds only the in-frame ones, with some missing. The profile shows tens of thousands of clones, roughly nine tenths of them singletons. The sequences come from CD4+ T cells from peripheral blood mononuclear cells, collected in the first trimester of pregnancy. The receptors stem from a female donor with multiple sclerosis, enrolled in a pregnancy study. Each CDR3 is given with its conserved first and last residue. Each record gives: CDR3 protein, CDR3 DNA, V gene, D gene, J gene, clone size. The D gene is left open where the match is weak. Clone size is given for some rows only: seen once, a few or many times, or a class if the clone is expanded.

CASSFLAGLGYTF	TGTGCCAGCAGTTTTCTGGCAGGGCTTGGCTACACCTTC	TRBV25-1	.	TRBJ1-2	.
CASSLTVGNEQFF	TGTGCCAGCAGCTTAACGGTCGGGAATGAGCAGTTCTTC	TRBV7-3	.	TRBJ2-1	once
CASTDRDRGYNEQFF	TGTGCCAGCACGGATCGGGACAGGGGCTACAATGAGCAGTTCTTC	TRBV9	TRBD1	TRBJ2-1	.
CASSPTGSGGYGYTF	TGCGCCAGCAGCCCGACAGGATCAGGGGGCTATGGCTACACCTTC	TRBV4-1	TRBD1	TRBJ1-2	.
CASSIGSRTANYGYTF	TGTGCCAGTAGTATAGGGAGCCGCACCGCTAACTATGGCTACACCTTC	TRBV19	.	TRBJ1-2	once
CASRETVNSPLHF	TGTGCCAGCAGGGAAACAGTAAATTCACCCCTCCACTTT	TRBV2	.	TRBJ1-6	few
CASSLGLLKEETQYF	TGTGCCAGCAGCTTGGGACTCCTTAAGGAAGAGACCCAGTACTTC	TRBV11-2	.	TRBJ2-5	.
CASSSQVQETQYF	TGTGCCAGCAGTTCCCAGGTCCAAGAGACCCAGTACTTC	TRBV6-6	.	TRBJ2-5	.
CASGPGTDTQYF	TGTGCTAGTGGCCCGGGGACAGATACGCAGTATTTT	TRBV12-5	.	TRBJ2-3	.
CASSQTFRGGLPDTQYF	TGCGCCAGCAGCCAAACCTTCCGGGGAGGGTTGCCAGATACGCAGTATTTT	TRBV4-3	TRBD2	TRBJ2-3	.
CASSLGERGTDTQYF	TGTGCCAGCAGCTTAGGTGAGCGGGGCACAGATACGCAGTATTTT	TRBV7-9	.	TRBJ2-3	.
CASSQTFYGYTF	TGTGCCAGCAGCCAAACTTTCTATGGCTACACCTTC	TRBV14	.	TRBJ1-2	.
CASSEAGGAGYEQYF	TGTGCCAGCAGTGAAGCCGGGGGGGCCGGCTACGAGCAGTACTTC	TRBV6-1	TRBD2	TRBJ2-7	.